These T cell receptor beta chains were read from a single sample in a study of control samples from healthy donors and cancer patients. Generated by immunoSEQ multiplex PCR, the TCRdb table keeps only in-frame clones and is missing some. The sample lists around 120,000 clones, 85% to 90% seen once, with about 1.1% in the top ten. The material sequenced was PBMCs. The receptors here all came from a woman in her fifties or sixties with colorectal cancer. CDR3s include the opening cysteine and the closing phenylalanine or tryptophan. Each record gives: V gene, D gene, clone size, J gene, CDR3 DNA, CDR3 protein. D genes are given only for firm matches. Part of the rows lack a size; the others show once, few, many or a class for expanded clones.

v_gene: TRBV2
d_gene: TRBD1
abundance: NA
j_gene: TRBJ2-1
CDR3nt: TGTGCCAGCAGTGGCTGGGGACAGTTATACAATGAGCAGTTCTTC
CDR3aa: CASSGWGQLYNEQFF

v_gene: TRBV29-1
d_gene: NA
abundance: NA
j_gene: TRBJ1-1
CDR3nt: TGCAGCGCGGGGACCCCTAACACTGAAGCTTTCTTT
CDR3aa: CSAGTPNTEAFF

v_gene: TRBV6-1
d_gene: TRBD1
abundance: NA
j_gene: TRBJ1-2
CDR3nt: TGTGCCAGCAGCCGACAGGGGAACTCTGGCTACACCTTC
CDR3aa: CASSRQGNSGYTF

v_gene: TRBV30
d_gene: NA
abundance: NA
j_gene: TRBJ1-1
CDR3nt: TGTGCCTGGACTCATCCGGGGAGGAAGGCCACTGAAGCTTTCTTT
CDR3aa: CAWTHPGRKATEAFF

v_gene: TRBV28
d_gene: NA
abundance: NA
j_gene: TRBJ2-3
CDR3nt: TGTGCCAGCAGTGACCGACTTGACTCGAGGCGTACGCAGTATTTT
CDR3aa: CASSDRLDSRRTQYF

v_gene: TRBV25-1
d_gene: TRBD2
abundance: NA
j_gene: TRBJ2-3
CDR3nt: TGTGCCAGCAGTGTTTGGGGAGGGGAGGTTGATACGCAGTATTTT
CDR3aa: CASSVWGGEVDTQYF

v_gene: TRBV5-1
d_gene: NA
abundance: NA
j_gene: TRBJ2-3
CDR3nt: TGCGCCAGCAGCTTGGAGGGGGATGGCACAGATACGCAGTATTTT
CDR3aa: CASSLEGDGTDTQYF

v_gene: TRBV6-5
d_gene: NA
abundance: NA
j_gene: TRBJ2-2
CDR3nt: TGTGCCAGCACTCTAGGGATCGGCACCGGGGAGCTGTTTTTT
CDR3aa: CASTLGIGTGELFF

v_gene: TRBV5-1
d_gene: TRBD2
abundance: NA
j_gene: TRBJ2-5
CDR3nt: TGCGCCAGCAGCTTGGGGCTAGCGGGCGAGACCCAGTACTTC
CDR3aa: CASSLGLAGETQYF

v_gene: TRBV6-1
d_gene: NA
abundance: NA
j_gene: TRBJ2-3
CDR3nt: TGTGCCAGCAGTGAAGACAGGTTCGCGCAGTATTTT
CDR3aa: CASSEDRFAQYF

v_gene: TRBV9
d_gene: NA
abundance: NA
j_gene: TRBJ2-1
CDR3nt: TGTGCCAGCAGCCCGAGCTTGGCTGAGCAGTTCTTC
CDR3aa: CASSPSLAEQFF

v_gene: TRBV28
d_gene: NA
abundance: once
j_gene: TRBJ2-1
CDR3nt: TGTGCCAGCAGTCGACTCCAGGGGGGGAGTGGGGATGAGCAGTTCTTC
CDR3aa: CASSRLQGGSGDEQFF

v_gene: TRBV6-2/TRBV6-3
d_gene: NA
abundance: NA
j_gene: TRBJ2-7
CDR3nt: TGTGCCAGCAGTAGGACTCTTTACACCTACGAGCAGTACTTC
CDR3aa: CASSRTLYTYEQYF

v_gene: TRBV4-2
d_gene: TRBD2
abundance: NA
j_gene: TRBJ2-7
CDR3nt: TGTGCCAGCAGCCAAGACACGGGACTAGCGGGAACCTACGAGCAGTACTTC
CDR3aa: CASSQDTGLAGTYEQYF

v_gene: TRBV7-2
d_gene: TRBD2
abundance: NA
j_gene: TRBJ2-7
CDR3nt: TGTGCCAGCAACATAGCGGGTTTAGGAGGCGAGCAGTACTTC
CDR3aa: CASNIAGLGGEQYF

v_gene: TRBV7-8
d_gene: NA
abundance: NA
j_gene: TRBJ1-5
CDR3nt: TGTGCCAGCAGCTTAGAGGGGGACCAACTAGTCCAGCCCCAGCATTTT
CDR3aa: CASSLEGDQLVQPQHF

v_gene: TRBV6-5
d_gene: NA
abundance: NA
j_gene: TRBJ1-2
CDR3nt: TGTGCCAGTTCCTCCGGTGACAGCTTCTATGGCTACACCTTC
CDR3aa: CASSSGDSFYGYTF

v_gene: TRBV28
d_gene: NA
abundance: NA
j_gene: TRBJ2-7
CDR3nt: TGTGCCAGCAGTTTCTCAGGGGTGGGCAGGGAGCAGTACTTC
CDR3aa: CASSFSGVGREQYF

v_gene: TRBV27
d_gene: NA
abundance: NA
j_gene: TRBJ1-1
CDR3nt: TGTGCCAGCAGGCCCTCAGGGATGAACACTGAAGCTTTCTTT
CDR3aa: CASRPSGMNTEAFF

v_gene: TRBV20-1
d_gene: NA
abundance: NA
j_gene: TRBJ1-4
CDR3nt: TGCAGTGCTAGTTCCAACGGGGGATATGAAAAACTGTTTTTT
CDR3aa: CSASSNGGYEKLFF

v_gene: TRBV5-8
d_gene: TRBD2
abundance: NA
j_gene: TRBJ2-7
CDR3nt: TGTGCCAGCAGCTCGATGGAGGGTCCTAGCGGACTCTACGAGCAGTACTTC
CDR3aa: CASSSMEGPSGLYEQYF

v_gene: TRBV23-1
d_gene: NA
abundance: NA
j_gene: TRBJ1-2
CDR3nt: TGCGCCAGCAGGCGAAGTCCCGGGGCGCGGAAGGATAACTATGGCTACACCTTC
CDR3aa: CASRRSPGARKDNYGYTF

v_gene: TRBV18
d_gene: TRBD1
abundance: once
j_gene: TRBJ2-2
CDR3nt: TGTGCCAGCTCCCCCCCGACAGGGCGCTATTCGAACACCGGGGAGCTGTTTTTT
CDR3aa: CASSPPTGRYSNTGELFF

v_gene: TRBV27
d_gene: TRBD2
abundance: NA
j_gene: TRBJ2-1
CDR3nt: TGTGCCAGCAGTCCGGGACTAGTGTACAATGAGCAGTTCTTC
CDR3aa: CASSPGLVYNEQFF

v_gene: TRBV5-5
d_gene: NA
abundance: NA
j_gene: TRBJ2-2
CDR3nt: TGTGCCAGCAGCGCGGGGGCGGGACTCTGGACGGGGGAGCTGTTTTTT
CDR3aa: CASSAGAGLWTGELFF

v_gene: TRBV28
d_gene: NA
abundance: NA
j_gene: TRBJ1-2
CDR3nt: TGTGCCAGTAGGGTCTCCTTGGGGGGACCTACTTATGGCTACACCTTC
CDR3aa: CASRVSLGGPTYGYTF

v_gene: TRBV18
d_gene: NA
abundance: NA
j_gene: TRBJ1-1
CDR3nt: TGTGCCAGCTCACCACGAGCAGCCTCAGGGATGAACACTGAAGCTTTCTTT
CDR3aa: CASSPRAASGMNTEAFF

v_gene: TRBV28
d_gene: TRBD1
abundance: NA
j_gene: TRBJ1-1
CDR3nt: TGTGCCAGCAGGCCAACAGGGGGCATGGGGAACACTGAAGCTTTCTTT
CDR3aa: CASRPTGGMGNTEAFF

v_gene: TRBV4-1
d_gene: TRBD1
abundance: once
j_gene: TRBJ1-2
CDR3nt: TGCGCCAGCAGCCCACCCGGACAGGCAATAGGTGGCTACACCTTC
CDR3aa: CASSPPGQAIGGYTF

v_gene: TRBV28
d_gene: NA
abundance: NA
j_gene: TRBJ1-1
CDR3nt: TGTGCCAGCAGTTTAGGCCAGGGGAAGGGGAAGGGCACTGAAGCTTTCTTT
CDR3aa: CASSLGQGKGKGTEAFF

v_gene: TRBV6-5
d_gene: TRBD1
abundance: NA
j_gene: TRBJ1-6
CDR3nt: TGTGCCAGCAGAAGAGGACAGGGAGGCACCCTCCACTTT
CDR3aa: CASRRGQGGTLHF

v_gene: TRBV12-3/TRBV12-4
d_gene: NA
abundance: NA
j_gene: TRBJ2-3
CDR3nt: TGTGCCAGCGGAGACAGCACAGATACGCAGTATTTT
CDR3aa: CASGDSTDTQYF

v_gene: TRBV4-1
d_gene: NA
abundance: once
j_gene: TRBJ2-7
CDR3nt: TGCGCCAGCAGCCAATCGGAGACAGGCTACGAGCAGTACTTC
CDR3aa: CASSQSETGYEQYF

v_gene: TRBV7-9
d_gene: NA
abundance: NA
j_gene: TRBJ1-2
CDR3nt: TGTGCCAGCAGCTTAGGGGCCTATGGCTACACCTTC
CDR3aa: CASSLGAYGYTF

v_gene: TRBV7-9
d_gene: TRBD1
abundance: NA
j_gene: TRBJ2-5
CDR3nt: TGTGCCAGCAGAACCGGGACAGGAGGAGAGACCCAGTACTTC
CDR3aa: CASRTGTGGETQYF

v_gene: TRBV5-1
d_gene: NA
abundance: NA
j_gene: TRBJ2-3
CDR3nt: TGCGCCAGCAGCTTGGAGTTTATGGCAGCAGCAGATACGCAGTATTTT
CDR3aa: CASSLEFMAAADTQYF

v_gene: TRBV6-5
d_gene: NA
abundance: NA
j_gene: TRBJ2-7
CDR3nt: TGTGCCAGCAGGAGATGGGGGTACGAGCAGTACTTC
CDR3aa: CASRRWGYEQYF

v_gene: TRBV23-1
d_gene: NA
abundance: NA
j_gene: TRBJ1-3
CDR3nt: TGCGCCAGCAGTCAATCGAAGCTAGGAATGATCGACACCATATATTTT
CDR3aa: CASSQSKLGMIDTIYF

v_gene: TRBV18
d_gene: NA
abundance: once
j_gene: TRBJ2-7
CDR3nt: TGTGCCAGCTCAGACGACAGGAACGAGCAGTACTTC
CDR3aa: CASSDDRNEQYF

v_gene: TRBV4-1
d_gene: TRBD1
abundance: NA
j_gene: TRBJ2-7
CDR3nt: TGCGCCAGCAGCCTTACAGGGGGCGCACGATTTGAGCAGTACTTC
CDR3aa: CASSLTGGARFEQYF

v_gene: TRBV3-1/TRBV3-2
d_gene: NA
abundance: NA
j_gene: TRBJ2-7
CDR3nt: TGTGCCAGCAGCCAGGGTTGGGGCGAGCAGTACTTC
CDR3aa: CASSQGWGEQYF

v_gene: TRBV3-1/TRBV3-2
d_gene: NA
abundance: NA
j_gene: TRBJ2-7
CDR3nt: TGTGCCAGCAGCCAACCGGGAAACTATTACTACGAGCAGTACTTC
CDR3aa: CASSQPGNYYYEQYF

v_gene: TRBV4-1
d_gene: TRBD2
abundance: NA
j_gene: TRBJ2-3
CDR3nt: TGCGCCAGCAGCCAGTCCACTAGCGGGAGAAGAAGTACGCAGTATTTT
CDR3aa: CASSQSTSGRRSTQYF

v_gene: TRBV11-1
d_gene: TRBD2
abundance: NA
j_gene: TRBJ2-5
CDR3nt: TGTGCCAGCAGCCTAGCGGCTGGAGGACTCCCAGAGTTGGAGACCCAGTACTTC
CDR3aa: CASSLAAGGLPELETQYF

v_gene: TRBV6-7
d_gene: NA
abundance: NA
j_gene: TRBJ2-3
CDR3nt: TGTGCCAGCAGTCACGCCTCGAGAGGGGGGGACGCTACCCCCACAGATACGCAGTATTTT
CDR3aa: CASSHASRGGDATPTDTQYF